Listed below are T cell receptor beta chains from one sample, sequenced in a study of T cell responses to AZD1222 COVID-19 vaccine. Sequencing was performed with immunoSEQ multiplex PCR; in TCRdb, only in-frame clones are kept and a portion is missing. Among about 72,000 clones listed, 89% were seen once. Sequenced material: peripheral blood, taken 28 days after the second AZD1222 dose. The origin of the receptors is an adult who received the AZD1222 COVID-19 vaccine. Each CDR3 is given with its conserved first and last residue. The order of the fields is D gene, clone size, V gene, J gene, CDR3 protein, CDR3 DNA. The D gene is left open where the match is weak. Not all rows give a size; the values are once, few, many and, for expanded clones, a class.

d_gene: TRBD2; abundance: .; v_gene: TRBV7-3; j_gene: TRBJ2-1; CDR3aa: CASSLMASGFSYNEQFF; CDR3nt: TGTGCCAGCAGCTTAATGGCTAGCGGGTTTTCTTACAATGAGCAGTTCTTC
d_gene: .; abundance: .; v_gene: TRBV9; j_gene: TRBJ1-3; CDR3aa: CASSPHYSGNTIYF; CDR3nt: TGTGCCAGCAGCCCTCATTACTCTGGAAACACCATATATTTT
d_gene: .; abundance: once; v_gene: TRBV7-9; j_gene: TRBJ1-2; CDR3aa: CASGAGNGYTF; CDR3nt: TGTGCCAGCGGGGCCGGGAATGGCTACACCTTC
d_gene: .; abundance: .; v_gene: TRBV5-6; j_gene: TRBJ1-3; CDR3aa: CASSPLDGGLSSGNTIYF; CDR3nt: TGTGCCAGCAGCCCATTGGACGGGGGTCTTAGCTCTGGAAACACCATATATTTT
d_gene: TRBD1; abundance: .; v_gene: TRBV27; j_gene: TRBJ2-7; CDR3aa: CASSFSPGQGIGYEQYF; CDR3nt: TGTGCCAGCAGTTTTTCCCCCGGACAGGGAATAGGGTACGAGCAGTACTTC
d_gene: .; abundance: .; v_gene: TRBV24-1; j_gene: TRBJ1-4; CDR3aa: CATSDKDGGNEKLFF; CDR3nt: TGTGCCACCAGTGACAAAGACGGCGGCAATGAAAAACTGTTTTTT
d_gene: .; abundance: .; v_gene: TRBV3-1/TRBV3-2; j_gene: TRBJ1-5; CDR3aa: CASSHGQIYSNQPQHF; CDR3nt: TGTGCCAGCAGCCACGGACAGATTTATAGCAATCAGCCCCAGCATTTT
d_gene: .; abundance: once; v_gene: TRBV7-9; j_gene: TRBJ1-5; CDR3aa: CASSFEENQPQHF; CDR3nt: TGTGCCAGCAGCTTTGAGGAGAATCAGCCCCAGCATTTT
d_gene: .; abundance: .; v_gene: TRBV11-2; j_gene: TRBJ2-7; CDR3aa: CASRPPGARDYEQYF; CDR3nt: TGTGCCAGCAGGCCCCCGGGGGCTCGAGATTACGAGCAGTACTTC
d_gene: .; abundance: once; v_gene: TRBV3-1/TRBV3-2; j_gene: TRBJ1-1; CDR3aa: CASSQEVGIEAFF; CDR3nt: TGTGCCAGCAGCCAAGAAGTAGGAATTGAAGCTTTCTTT
d_gene: TRBD2; abundance: .; v_gene: TRBV7-2; j_gene: TRBJ2-7; CDR3aa: CASSLTSGRAGSREQYF; CDR3nt: TGTGCCAGCAGCCTCACTAGCGGGAGGGCAGGGTCCCGCGAGCAGTACTTC
d_gene: .; abundance: once; v_gene: TRBV15; j_gene: TRBJ2-7; CDR3aa: CATSRGMATYEQYF; CDR3nt: TGTGCCACCAGCAGAGGGATGGCAACCTACGAGCAGTACTTC
d_gene: TRBD2; abundance: .; v_gene: TRBV12-3/TRBV12-4; j_gene: TRBJ2-1; CDR3aa: CASSFPTSGEQFF; CDR3nt: TGTGCCAGCAGTTTCCCGACTAGCGGGGAGCAGTTCTTC
d_gene: .; abundance: .; v_gene: TRBV27; j_gene: TRBJ1-5; CDR3aa: CASSLAGLLNQPQHF; CDR3nt: TGTGCCAGCAGCCTAGCGGGGTTGTTGAATCAGCCCCAGCATTTT
d_gene: TRBD1; abundance: .; v_gene: TRBV7-8; j_gene: TRBJ2-1; CDR3aa: CASSDQGEPYNEQFF; CDR3nt: TGTGCCAGCAGCGACCAGGGGGAGCCCTACAATGAGCAGTTCTTC
d_gene: .; abundance: .; v_gene: TRBV7-8; j_gene: TRBJ2-2; CDR3aa: CASIKHQLANTGELFF; CDR3nt: TGTGCCAGCATCAAACACCAACTGGCGAACACCGGGGAGCTGTTTTTT
d_gene: TRBD1; abundance: .; v_gene: TRBV27; j_gene: TRBJ2-2; CDR3aa: CASSWTGGAGTGELFF; CDR3nt: TGTGCCAGCAGTTGGACAGGGGGCGCGGGCACCGGGGAGCTGTTTTTT
d_gene: .; abundance: .; v_gene: TRBV21-1; j_gene: TRBJ1-6; CDR3aa: CASSSGDSPLHF; CDR3nt: TGTGCCAGCAGTTCCGGGGACTCACCCCTCCACTTT
d_gene: .; abundance: .; v_gene: TRBV5-1; j_gene: TRBJ2-3; CDR3aa: CASSLGVLTDTQYF; CDR3nt: TGCGCCAGCAGCCTGGGGGTACTGACAGATACGCAGTATTTT
d_gene: .; abundance: .; v_gene: TRBV5-1; j_gene: TRBJ2-7; CDR3aa: CASSPLGGTYEQYF; CDR3nt: TGCGCCAGCAGCCCTCTTGGGGGCACCTACGAGCAGTACTTC
d_gene: .; abundance: .; v_gene: TRBV5-4; j_gene: TRBJ1-6; CDR3aa: CASSLVGGRNSPLHF; CDR3nt: TGTGCCAGCAGCTTGGTGGGCGGGAGAAATTCACCCCTCCACTTT
d_gene: TRBD1; abundance: .; v_gene: TRBV10-3; j_gene: TRBJ2-3; CDR3aa: CAIRTDRGTSTDTQYF; CDR3nt: TGTGCCATCAGGACGGACAGGGGAACTAGCACAGATACGCAGTATTTT
d_gene: .; abundance: .; v_gene: TRBV5-1; j_gene: TRBJ2-7; CDR3aa: CASSYDWGAYEQYF; CDR3nt: TGCGCCAGCAGCTACGACTGGGGTGCGTACGAGCAGTACTTC
d_gene: TRBD2; abundance: once; v_gene: TRBV11-2; j_gene: TRBJ2-7; CDR3aa: CASSWHLDPRTSGRDEQYF; CDR3nt: TGTGCCAGCAGCTGGCACTTAGACCCCCGGACTAGCGGGAGGGACGAGCAGTACTTC
d_gene: TRBD2; abundance: .; v_gene: TRBV5-6; j_gene: TRBJ2-1; CDR3aa: CASSEEGSGSSYNEQFF; CDR3nt: TGTGCCAGCAGCGAAGAGGGTAGCGGGAGCTCCTACAATGAGCAGTTCTTC
d_gene: .; abundance: .; v_gene: TRBV5-1; j_gene: TRBJ2-5; CDR3aa: CASGHEETQYF; CDR3nt: TGCGCCAGCGGACACGAAGAGACCCAGTACTTC
d_gene: TRBD2; abundance: .; v_gene: TRBV27; j_gene: TRBJ2-3; CDR3aa: CASSSRLAADTQYF; CDR3nt: TGTGCCAGCAGTTCGAGACTAGCGGCGGATACGCAGTATTTT
d_gene: .; abundance: .; v_gene: TRBV7-2; j_gene: TRBJ1-1; CDR3aa: CASSYTTGTEAFF; CDR3nt: TGTGCCAGCAGCTATACAACAGGGACCGAAGCTTTCTTT
d_gene: .; abundance: few; v_gene: TRBV3-1/TRBV3-2; j_gene: TRBJ1-1; CDR3aa: CASSLLSTGYTEAFF; CDR3nt: TGTGCCAGCAGCCTACTCTCGACAGGCTACACTGAAGCTTTCTTT
d_gene: .; abundance: .; v_gene: TRBV6-5; j_gene: TRBJ2-1; CDR3aa: CASSYSSRGVDNEQFF; CDR3nt: TGTGCCAGCAGTTACTCCAGCAGGGGCGTTGACAATGAGCAGTTCTTC
d_gene: TRBD1; abundance: .; v_gene: TRBV4-3; j_gene: TRBJ1-1; CDR3aa: CASSRRTGTGGGDTEAFF; CDR3nt: TGCGCCAGCAGCCGACGAACAGGGACAGGCGGGGGGGACACTGAAGCTTTCTTT
d_gene: TRBD1; abundance: .; v_gene: TRBV24-1; j_gene: TRBJ1-1; CDR3aa: CATSDGQDFEAFF; CDR3nt: TGTGCCACCAGTGATGGACAGGACTTTGAAGCTTTCTTT
d_gene: TRBD2; abundance: .; v_gene: TRBV7-3; j_gene: TRBJ2-7; CDR3aa: CASSLGTSSTYEQYF; CDR3nt: TGTGCCAGCAGCTTAGGGACTAGCAGTACCTACGAGCAGTACTTC
d_gene: TRBD1; abundance: .; v_gene: TRBV6-2/TRBV6-3; j_gene: TRBJ2-1; CDR3aa: CASSYYSLLGQGYNEQFF; CDR3nt: TGTGCCAGCAGTTACTACTCGCTCCTGGGACAGGGGTACAATGAGCAGTTCTTC
d_gene: .; abundance: .; v_gene: TRBV3-1/TRBV3-2; j_gene: TRBJ1-3; CDR3aa: CASTSEPVGNTIYF; CDR3nt: TGTGCCAGCACCTCCGAGCCGGTGGGAAACACCATATATTTT
d_gene: .; abundance: .; v_gene: TRBV5-1; j_gene: TRBJ1-1; CDR3aa: CASSLALITEAFF; CDR3nt: TGCGCCAGCAGCTTGGCCTTGATCACTGAAGCTTTCTTT
d_gene: .; abundance: once; v_gene: TRBV5-4; j_gene: TRBJ2-1; CDR3aa: CASSLLAPHPSYNEQFF; CDR3nt: TGTGCCAGCAGCTTACTAGCTCCACACCCAAGCTACAATGAGCAGTTCTTC
d_gene: TRBD2; abundance: .; v_gene: TRBV15; j_gene: TRBJ2-3; CDR3aa: CATSEGLAGRSDTQYF; CDR3nt: TGTGCCACCAGTGAGGGGCTAGCGGGACGGTCAGATACGCAGTATTTT
d_gene: TRBD2; abundance: .; v_gene: TRBV9; j_gene: TRBJ2-2; CDR3aa: CASSVGGTSENTGELFF; CDR3nt: TGTGCCAGCAGCGTGGGCGGGACTAGCGAGAACACCGGGGAGCTGTTTTTT
d_gene: .; abundance: .; v_gene: TRBV7-9; j_gene: TRBJ2-7; CDR3aa: CASNSHNNYVIEQYF; CDR3nt: TGTGCCAGCAACTCCCATAACAACTACGTTATCGAGCAGTACTTC
d_gene: TRBD2; abundance: .; v_gene: TRBV19; j_gene: TRBJ2-7; CDR3aa: CASSIGLADPRAF; CDR3nt: TGTGCCAGTAGTATCGGACTAGCGGACCCCAGGGCGTTC
d_gene: .; abundance: once; v_gene: TRBV4-1; j_gene: TRBJ2-7; CDR3aa: CASSQDFGTRYEQYF; CDR3nt: TGCGCCAGCAGCCAAGATTTCGGCACCAGGTACGAGCAGTACTTC
d_gene: .; abundance: .; v_gene: TRBV5-6; j_gene: TRBJ1-1; CDR3aa: CASSAPGHRNTEAFF; CDR3nt: TGTGCCAGCAGCGCTCCGGGACACCGGAACACTGAAGCTTTCTTT
d_gene: .; abundance: .; v_gene: TRBV11-1; j_gene: TRBJ2-7; CDR3aa: CASSFSVGATNEQYF; CDR3nt: TGTGCCAGCAGCTTTTCGGTGGGAGCCACAAACGAGCAGTACTTC
d_gene: .; abundance: few; v_gene: TRBV7-8; j_gene: TRBJ2-7; CDR3aa: CASSLGGAGNEQYF; CDR3nt: TGTGCCAGCAGCTTAGGCGGGGCAGGGAACGAGCAGTACTTC
d_gene: .; abundance: .; v_gene: TRBV6-4; j_gene: TRBJ2-2; CDR3aa: CASSLEGANTGELFF; CDR3nt: TGTGCCAGCAGTCTCGAGGGAGCGAACACCGGGGAGCTGTTTTTT
d_gene: .; abundance: few; v_gene: TRBV15; j_gene: TRBJ1-2; CDR3aa: CATSWNFDYGYTF; CDR3nt: TGTGCCACCAGCTGGAACTTTGACTATGGCTACACCTTC
d_gene: .; abundance: .; v_gene: TRBV5-1; j_gene: TRBJ2-5; CDR3aa: CASSYGQKETQYF; CDR3nt: TGCGCCAGCTCCTATGGACAGAAAGAGACCCAGTACTTC
d_gene: TRBD2; abundance: .; v_gene: TRBV19; j_gene: TRBJ2-3; CDR3aa: CASSSVVGGGMDTQYF; CDR3nt: TGTGCCAGTAGTAGCGTCGTGGGCGGGGGGATGGATACGCAGTATTTT
d_gene: .; abundance: .; v_gene: TRBV5-4; j_gene: TRBJ1-1; CDR3aa: CASSLQGRNTEAFF; CDR3nt: TGTGCCAGCAGCTTGCAGGGGAGGAACACTGAAGCTTTCTTT
d_gene: TRBD2; abundance: .; v_gene: TRBV30; j_gene: TRBJ2-2; CDR3aa: CAWLSGEGNTGELFF; CDR3nt: TGTGCCTGGCTGTCCGGGGAGGGGAACACCGGGGAGCTGTTTTTT
d_gene: .; abundance: .; v_gene: TRBV11-3; j_gene: TRBJ1-3; CDR3aa: CASSLAGIGNTIYF; CDR3nt: TGTGCCAGCAGCTTAGCAGGGATCGGAAACACCATATATTTT
d_gene: TRBD1; abundance: .; v_gene: TRBV18; j_gene: TRBJ2-1; CDR3aa: CASSQRTGAYNEQFF; CDR3nt: TGTGCCAGCTCACAAAGGACAGGGGCCTACAATGAGCAGTTCTTC
d_gene: .; abundance: .; v_gene: TRBV19; j_gene: TRBJ1-2; CDR3aa: CASSSSLGRSYGYTF; CDR3nt: TGTGCCAGTAGTAGTTCATTGGGACGGAGCTATGGCTACACCTTC
d_gene: .; abundance: .; v_gene: TRBV28; j_gene: TRBJ1-2; CDR3aa: CASSSSGALGRYTF; CDR3nt: TGTGCCAGCAGTTCTTCAGGGGCCCTTGGGCGCTACACCTTC
d_gene: .; abundance: few; v_gene: TRBV5-1; j_gene: TRBJ1-1; CDR3aa: CASSFQGNTEAFF; CDR3nt: TGCGCCAGCAGCTTCCAGGGGAACACTGAAGCTTTCTTT